This T cell receptor beta chain was profiled in a study of blood T cell repertoires in COVID-19 (dated by TCRdb to the early 2020s). Turning to the overall study: Collaborator samples came from the United States, Italy and Spain and covered acute and convalescent phases of COVID-19. A de-identified subject ID, COVID-19 status, age in years and sex were almost always included in the sample metadata. Subjects who had been exposed to COVID-19, were actively infected with it, or had recovered from it provided the deeply sampled blood TCRbeta repertoires that made up the dataset. Where available, HLA class I and class II types were obtained from metadata supplied by the sample provider rather than from assay-based typing. The material from the prospective study consisted of cDNA or gDNA derived from T cells, B-cell-depleted T cells, or PBMCs. Samples were obtained from the ongoing ImmuneRACE study (first 160 participants) and from some 1,300 subjects provided by 6 global collaborators. A freely available public database, intended as a resource for researchers studying the immune response to SARS-CoV-2, is where the repertoires were released.

Worth noting for this clone: The target of this receptor is not known. No quality values exist for individual bases; no much larger clone is one base distant.

Whole blood was collected in K2EDTA tubes by collaborating institutions according to the institutions' own protocols. Collaborator samples were shipped for TCRbeta analysis as frozen whole blood, isolated PBMCs, or DNA extracted from either sample type. Broad study findings and their caveats: Clinical and demographic metadata were provided uncurated, with the amount varying by source and participant.

The CDR3, from cysteine to phenylalanine, totals 14 residues. Only the CDR3 part of the read is kept: 42 bases, read in frame from the first base. The germline V gene yields SGHNT for CDR1 and YENEEA for CDR2. V drops 6 bases and J drops 7 bases, leaving 13 bases in between. TCRbeta CDR3 regions were amplified from genomic DNA using the immunoSEQ Assay, a bias-controlled multiplex PCR. As for how the authors treated the data: Within the assay, amplification of reference gene primers was used to estimate how many nucleated cells each sample contained. Sequence reads were collapsed and filtered to measure the absolute abundance of every unique TCRbeta CDR3 rearrangement. For each sample, productive Simpson clonality was calculated by taking the square root of Simpson's diversity index across productive rearrangements. TCRdb carries this immuneACCESS record with in-frame sequences only. Its versions omit some clonotypes, under half of them owing to an unresolved V gene in the studies checked, with the rest unexplained. The V and J calls and the clone size are those of that table, but D and trimming were determined from the DNA. A total of about 14,000 clones appear in this sample, around 70% of them only once. Around 20% of the sample is in the top ten clones.

This sequence uses TRBV11-3 and TRBJ1-6; tentative D gene TRBD1, with 6 bases matching. The clonotype originates from a boy under 10 years old with active or convalescent COVID-19. Sequencing was carried out using peripheral blood. The CDR3 has the sequence CASREGGKNSPLHF. The nucleotide sequence reads as follows: TGTGCCAGCAGGGAGGGGGGGAAGAATTCACCCCTCCACTTT.